This entry is about one T cell receptor beta chain. The antigen it recognizes is unknown. Base qualities are missing; no much larger clone stands one base away. This sample was included in a study of cytomegalovirus exposure and HLA in healthy donors (dated by TCRdb to about 2017). Regarding the research as a whole: According to an earlier analysis of a few hundred of the donors, about 179 million T cells yielded 90 million to 130 million unique TCR beta sequences and 276 Gb of sequence data. Roughly 310 gigabases of sequencing data and approximately 84 million unique TCR sequences were included in an early release covering under 650 HLA-typed donors. Of the 398 genotyped donors, approximately 80% fell in the genetic ancestry cluster associated with self-reported Caucasian donors. The aim of the study was to test whether cataloging public T cell receptors could identify signatures of past pathogen exposure. The study used immunosequencing to profile the T cell repertoires of 666 subjects and linked those repertoires to cytomegalovirus serostatus. In addition to the first cohort of 666 subjects, a separate validation cohort of 130 or so different subjects was used. To predict cytomegalovirus infection status, the study combined high-throughput TCR immunosequencing, statistical association of individual TCRs with disease status, and machine learning. In a later analysis, previously published TCR beta repertoires from 666 donors were re-analyzed and high-resolution HLA genotyping was added so that TCR occurrence patterns could be studied. In the later analysis, no new phenotypic data were used to find candidate immune exposures; instead, reliance was placed on TCR beta sequences and their occurrence across donors. To decide whether each TCR beta V gene segment behaved as functional or pseudogenic, an earlier analysis of fewer than 750 of the donors relied on high-throughput TCR beta sequencing. Alongside the repertoire data, information on donor age, sex, ethnicity and CMV serostatus was compiled. Genome-wide SNP genotypes for about three fifths of the roughly 670 donors were used in a later genetic analysis, which treated that subset as a discovery cohort. Every discovery cohort repertoire had been produced on one sequencing platform. HLA typing included class I and class II loci at four-digit resolution. The number of donors typed differed by locus, with roughly 620-630 for A, B, C, DRB1 and DQB1, more than 500 for DQA1, over 600 for DPA1, and under 490 for DPB1. Because of strong linkage in the cohort, 4 to 6 DR-DQ haplotypes were treated as single units for association and clustering. Across about 370 genotyped donors of the cohort, an average of roughly 200,000 unique TCR beta nucleotide sequences per donor were sequenced, and around 19% of those sequences were non-productive. General findings and caveats noted by the study authors: Roughly uniform sequencing depth across donors was assumed in presence/absence analyses, although this assumption may not hold. In a later analysis, HLA-associated TCR beta chains were found to be more clonally expanded and to have lower generation probabilities than equally common non-associated chains. In this cohort, only TCR beta chains were sequenced, and detectable features were limited by the absence of alpha or paired-chain data. According to the authors, the approach could potentially be generalized to other disease states and immunological phenotypes. An earlier analysis of 587 of the donors showed that most TCR beta V segments appeared in productive rearrangements either about 87% or about 30% of the time, which broadly matched IMGT annotations. Three of the identified cytomegalovirus-associated TCR beta chains were confirmed in vitro to be specific for cytomegalovirus antigens. According to a later genetic analysis, donors in an Asian-associated ancestry cluster had fewer N-insertions in productive TCRs than the approximately 650-donor mean. When HLA alleles, especially DR and DQ, strongly co-occurred, TCR associations were difficult to assign to individual alleles. Because some donors lacked HLA typing at each locus, the association tests relied only on the typed subset. The classifier was reported to diagnose cytomegalovirus status with high specificity and sensitivity in both the original cohort and the validation cohort. At a false discovery rate of 0.05, a later analysis linked approximately 18,000 TCR beta sequences to specific HLA alleles. CMV serostatus was the only immune exposure information available for the cohort. Linkage disequilibrium might explain the correlated functional status among segregating V segments, but an unknown experimental factor could not be excluded. Across donors, most TCR sequences were observed very rarely, whereas some public TCRs were present in many individuals. An association between a missense DCLRE1C variant and V-gene and J-gene trimming of TCR beta chains was found in a later genetic analysis and replicated in an independent cohort. In the study, some 160 TCR beta chains were listed as associated with cytomegalovirus. Because the 87-base-pair reads could not distinguish some IMGT-functional V segments, including TRBV6-2 and TRBV6-3, those segments were excluded. Because counts were too low, about 18 rarely observed V segments, including chromosome 9 orphons, were left out of the earlier analysis of a few hundred of the donors. A later analysis found that TCR association rates varied across HLA loci, with DRB1 alleles showing the most associated TCRs and HLA-C alleles the fewest. According to a later analysis, most CMV-associated TCR beta chains appeared to be HLA-restricted, and the HLA associations seemed to be driven largely by CMV exposure. A further reported finding was that TCR beta sequences accurately predicted the HLA-A and HLA-B alleles for most subjects in the first cohort. A cluster of highly shared sequence variants was judged likely to represent a technical artifact of the sequencing pipeline. According to a later analysis, parvovirus B19, influenza, CMV and Epstein-Barr virus appeared linked to several top co-occurrence clusters.

Taken from the germline V gene, the CDR1 and CDR2 loops are SGHTA and FQGNSA. The CDR3 numbers 15 residues from cysteine through phenylalanine. The DNA shown is the 45-base CDR3, in frame from base 1. Between the V and J ends, shortened by 4 bases and 0 bases respectively, the junction contains 9 bases. The cohort was made up of roughly 670 healthy bone marrow donors. At the time of sampling, every cohort member was nominally healthy, though immune exposures that went unrecorded were likely present. The donor was CMV seropositive and belonged to the group of 270 or so seropositive cohort members. A peripheral blood sample was collected from each donor, and TCR beta sequencing was performed on peripheral blood mononuclear cells. The Qiagen DNeasy Blood Extraction Kit was used to extract genomic DNA from the blood cell samples. Library preparation was by the immunoSEQ multiplex PCR assay. A mixture of 60 forward primers for TCR Vbeta segments and 13 reverse primers for TCR Jbeta segments was used in the multiplex PCR. A multiplex PCR assay on genomic DNA amplified the CDR3 region of rearranged TCR beta genes. The Illumina HiSeq System was used to sequence the amplified TCR beta libraries as 87-base-pair reads. The published analysis was carried out like this. A later analysis counted approximately 76 million unique TCR beta chains across the 600 to 850 repertoires, and around 9.9 million of these chains were shared by at least two donors. Raw reads were error-corrected and collapsed into unique sequences by a nearest-neighbor algorithm in which closely related sequences were merged to remove PCR and sequencing errors. CDR3 sequences were aligned to IMGT reference sequences to assign V, D and J gene segments. For a sequence to be retained, a match of at least six nucleotides was required to both a V gene segment and a J gene segment. A rearrangement counted as productive if the CDR3 had no stop codons and remained in frame with V and J, and every other rearrangement counted as non-productive. Following IMGT convention, CDR3 was defined as the stretch from the second conserved V-encoded cysteine up to the conserved J-encoded phenylalanine. The earlier analysis of about 570 of the donors excluded any sequence lacking an unambiguous match to a single V gene segment. In an earlier analysis of approximately 500 of the donors, a V segment was called functional when productive rearrangements were above 56.7%, and segregating when the standard deviation between donors exceeded 5%. A statistical classification framework was built to diagnose cytomegalovirus status from the catalog of TCR beta chain sequences. In a later analysis, TCR nucleotide sequences were compared against IMGT/GENE-DB human TR gene sequences so that V and J genes could be assigned. A later analysis assigned CDR3 sequences and most-parsimonious VDJ recombination scenarios with the TCRdist pipeline. In a later analysis, each TCR beta chain was defined by its CDR3 amino acid sequence together with its V-gene family, and reads without a unique V-gene family were excluded. As a way to deal with suspected cross-contamination and a sequencing artifact, a later analysis dropped 450 to 600 nucleotide sequences that were highly shared and had low generation probability. A later analysis calculated a clonal expansion index for each public chain from normalized within-repertoire ranks of inferred template counts. Generation probabilities in a later analysis came from a VDJ recombination model fitted to out-of-frame rearrangements, and those results were checked against IGoR. Hypergeometric tests were used in a later analysis to score TCR-TCR, TCR-HLA and TCR-CMV co-occurrence, with a repertoire-size bias correction applied to the TCR pairs. False discovery rates were estimated in a later analysis by permuting HLA or CMV assignments 20 times. In a later analysis, co-occurring TCRs were grouped with DBSCAN, and TCRdist sequence similarity was added when clustering was performed within HLA-allele-positive subsets. Repertoires with fewer than 30,000 or more than 120,000 public chains, plus five repertoires with anomalous nucleotide sharing, were excluded from co-occurrence clustering. This is the immuneACCESS table as TCRdb keeps it, with only in-frame sequences that have V and J called. A part of the clones is gone; compared with another copy, unresolved V genes explain less than half, and the rest is unexplained. V, J and clone size are those of that table, while D and trimming were read from the DNA. This sample comprises some 110,000 clones, approximately 79% of them detected only once. The ten top clones hold about 16% of the sample.

This receptor was identified in a man aged 50 or older in good health and CMV-seropositive. Material for sequencing was PBMCs. This chain joins TRBV7-2 to TRBJ2-2; the D gene is perhaps TRBD1, on 6 matching bases. The sequenced DNA: TGTGCCAGCAGCTCACAGGGACCGAACACCGGGGAGCTGTTTTTT. Its translation is CASSSQGPNTGELFF.